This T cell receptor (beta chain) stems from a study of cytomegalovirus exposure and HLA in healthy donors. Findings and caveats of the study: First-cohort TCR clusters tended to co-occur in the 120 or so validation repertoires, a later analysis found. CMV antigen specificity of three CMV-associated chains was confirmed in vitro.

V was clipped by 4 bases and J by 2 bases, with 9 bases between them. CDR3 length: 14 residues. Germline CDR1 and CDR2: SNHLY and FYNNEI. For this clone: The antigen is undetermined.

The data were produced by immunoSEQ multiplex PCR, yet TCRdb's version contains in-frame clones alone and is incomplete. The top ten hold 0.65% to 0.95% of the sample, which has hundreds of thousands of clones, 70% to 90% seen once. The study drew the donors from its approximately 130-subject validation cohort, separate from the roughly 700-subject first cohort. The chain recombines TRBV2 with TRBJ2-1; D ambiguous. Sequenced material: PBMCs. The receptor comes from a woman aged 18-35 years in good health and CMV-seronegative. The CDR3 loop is CASSVVLPYNEQFF. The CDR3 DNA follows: TGTGCCAGCAGTGTAGTTTTGCCCTACAATGAGCAGTTCTTC.